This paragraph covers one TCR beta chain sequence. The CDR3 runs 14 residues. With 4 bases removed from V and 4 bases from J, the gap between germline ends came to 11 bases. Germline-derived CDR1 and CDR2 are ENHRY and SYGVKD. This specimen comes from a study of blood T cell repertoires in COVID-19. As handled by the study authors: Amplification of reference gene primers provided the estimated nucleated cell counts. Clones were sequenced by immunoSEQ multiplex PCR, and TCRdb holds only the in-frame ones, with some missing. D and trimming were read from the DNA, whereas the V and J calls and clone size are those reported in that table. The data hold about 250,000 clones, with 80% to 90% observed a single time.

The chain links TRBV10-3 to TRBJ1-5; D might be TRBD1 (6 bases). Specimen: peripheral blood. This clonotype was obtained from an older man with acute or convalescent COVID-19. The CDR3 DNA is TGTGCCATCAGTGGACCGGACAGAAATCAGCCCCAGCATTTT. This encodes CAISGPDRNQPQHF.